The entry below gives a single T cell receptor (beta chain) sequence along with its context. What it binds is unknown. Trimming shortened V by 10 bases and J by 3 bases, and 18 bases separated the two germline ends. Germline CDR1 MNHEY, CDR2 SMNVEV (reference sequence). CDR3 size: 14 residues. This record belongs to a study of vaccination and CD4 T cells after COVID-19. On the study more broadly: Six men and four women formed the convalescents, two being Hispanic. Overlapping SARS-CoV-2, HCoV-NL63, HCoV-OC43 and HCoV-229E spike peptides were used to stimulate cells. Median time from second vaccine dose to sampling was just over 70 days (14 to 241).

Treatment defined: approximately 11-day PBMC culture with coronavirus spike peptide pools or control peptides (ViraFEST assay). Negative selection isolated the CD4+ T cells once the cells had been cultured for nine to ten days. The Oncomine TCR Beta short-read assay was applied to DNA of cultured CD4+ T cells. TCRdb processed the PCR reads anew with MiXCR; each CDR3 protein has one entry. This sample has thousands of distinct CDR3 sequences, with approximately 73% found just once. The sequence derives from a human donor who had recovered from COVID-19. The source material was CD4+ T cells from blood, cultured in vitro. The rearrangement joins TRBV27 to TRBJ1-1; no clear D. The CDR3 DNA sequence: TGTGCCACCGCTGATCTCGGCAGAGACACTGAAGCTTTCTTT. Translating gives CATADLGRDTEAFF.